Sequencing of this TCR beta chain was carried out in a study of Graves' ophthalmopathy and Graves' hyperthyroidism. General study findings and limits: Blood also contained most of the expanded thyroid clonotypes above 0.001 frequency. Stable hyperthyroidism and ophthalmopathy were told apart by a 13-signature model, which achieved about 88% sensitivity and around 80% specificity.

Clinical symptoms and serum thyroxine were used for diagnosis; TRAb, thyroid ultrasound and orbital computed tomography were also relied on. PBMCs came from roughly 10 ml of fresh peripheral blood. Researchers took RNA transcripts and amplified TCR beta CDR3 regions from them. The first-round RT-PCR employed HTBI primers together with the Qiagen OneStep RT-PCR kit. A multiplex PCR was then performed as the second round. One entry per CDR3 protein results from TCRdb running MiXCR on the multiplex PCR reads. This table holds fewer than 600,000 distinct CDR3 sequences, 13% to 15% found once. This clonotype was detected many times. The antigen is unknown. The material sequenced was blood. The clonotype originates from a woman younger than 45 with Graves' ophthalmopathy.

CDR3 residues: CASSGQIYSNQPQHF. In nucleotides, the CDR3 is TGTGCCAGCAGTGGACAGATCTATAGCAATCAGCCCCAGCATTTT. The chain carries TRBV28 and TRBJ1-5, with D possibly matching TRBD1 (6 bases). The germline V gene encodes CDR1 MDHEN and CDR2 SYDVKM. This CDR3 has 15 amino acids. V was shortened by 5 bases and J by 0 bases, with 11 bases between the two germline ends.